The rows below give T cell receptor beta chains drawn from one sample of a study of spatial heterogeneity in lung cancer. TCRdb re-analysed the 5' RACE reads in MiXCR, keeping a single row per CDR3 protein. The table lists about 30,000 distinct CDR3 sequences, approximately 5.5% of them singletons. The sample consisted of PBMCs, taken at follow-up. These receptors were obtained from a male donor with early-stage non-small cell lung cancer. Each CDR3 is given with its conserved first and last residue. D genes are given only for firm matches. Only some rows state a clone size, as once, few, many or a class for expanded clones.

TRBV5-1	.	TRBJ2-5	.	TGCGCCAGCAGCTTGGCGGGAGTCGATAAAGAGACCCAGTACTTC	CASSLAGVDKETQYF
TRBV5-6	.	TRBJ1-4	many	TGTGCCAGCAGCTTGGTTGGACACACTAATGAAAAACTGTTTTTT	CASSLVGHTNEKLFF
TRBV5-1	.	TRBJ1-1	few	TGCGCCAGCAGCTCCGGACAGACCACTGAAGCTTTCTTT	CASSSGQTTEAFF
TRBV20-1	TRBD1	TRBJ1-5	.	TGCAGTGCTAGTAGACAGGGTGGGAATCAGCCCCAGCATTTT	CSASRQGGNQPQHF
TRBV6-6	TRBD1	TRBJ2-1	few	TGTGCCAGCAGCTCGACAGGGGGCGATGAGCAGTTCTTC	CASSSTGGDEQFF
TRBV14	.	TRBJ1-4	few	TGTGCCAGCAGCCAAGATCAGCGAGGGGAAAAACTGTTTTTT	CASSQDQRGEKLFF
TRBV7-9	.	TRBJ2-7	few	TGTGCCAGCAGATCGGCCGGGAACTACGAGCAGTACTTC	CASRSAGNYEQYF
TRBV4-2	.	TRBJ2-1	.	TGTGCCAGCAGCCAAGAGCCTAGCGACAATGAGCAGTTCTTC	CASSQEPSDNEQFF
TRBV20-1	.	TRBJ2-2	.	TGCAGTGCTCAGGGGGGGGGAGTGGGCACCGGGGAGCTGTTTTTT	CSAQGGGVGTGELFF
TRBV12-5	TRBD1	TRBJ2-5	many	TGTGCTAGTGGCCGGGACAGACAAGAGACCCAGTACTTC	CASGRDRQETQYF
TRBV28	.	TRBJ2-7	many	TGTGCCAGCAGCCCAGGGCCAGGCGAGCAGTACTTC	CASSPGPGEQYF
TRBV27	.	TRBJ2-1	.	TGTGCCAGCAGTACCCGCGGGCAGTACTCCTACAATGAGCAGTTCTTC	CASSTRGQYSYNEQFF
TRBV29-1	.	TRBJ1-2	.	TGCAGCGTTGATTTGGAGGGGGGATATGGCTACACCTTC	CSVDLEGGYGYTF
TRBV3-1	.	TRBJ1-1	few	TGTTCCAGCCAAGATAAGACCAGGACTGAAGCTTTCTTT	CSSQDKTRTEAFF
TRBV6-2/TRBV6-3	TRBD1	TRBJ2-7	many	TGTGCCAGCAATCCCGGACAGGGGGAGTACGAGCAGTACTTC	CASNPGQGEYEQYF
TRBV5-8	TRBD1	TRBJ1-1	many	TGTGCCAGCAGCTTGGAGGGACAGCTTGAAGCTTTCTTT	CASSLEGQLEAFF
TRBV20-1	.	TRBJ1-1	many	TGCAGTGCCGCAGGGGACACTGAAGCTTTCTTT	CSAAGDTEAFF
TRBV5-6	.	TRBJ1-2	many	TGTGCCAGCAGGCCTGATCGACGAGGGGCAAGCTATGGCTACACCTTC	CASRPDRRGASYGYTF
TRBV5-1	.	TRBJ2-2	few	TGCGCCAGCAGCTTGGGGTCCGGCAGGCCCACCGGGGAGCTGTTTTTT	CASSLGSGRPTGELFF
TRBV12-3/TRBV12-4	.	TRBJ2-7	many	TGTGCCAGCTCTCCATGGGGAGCGGGCTACGAGCAGTACTTC	CASSPWGAGYEQYF
TRBV19	TRBD2	TRBJ2-3	many	TGTGCCAGTAGTATGCTAGCGGGAAGCACAGATACGCAGTATTTT	CASSMLAGSTDTQYF
TRBV2	TRBD1	TRBJ1-6	few	TGTGCCAGCAGGGGGACAGGAAACTCACCCCTCCACTTT	CASRGTGNSPLHF